This TCR beta chain was retrieved from a study of patients and donors after allogeneic stem cell transplantation (dated by TCRdb to 2020 to 2022). Details on this clonotype: Its specific antigen is unknown. Base qualities are not at hand, and no much larger clone is one base apart.

Inclusive of the bounding cysteine and phenylalanine, the CDR3 is 15 residues long. The entry retains the CDR3 DNA only, 45 bases that are in frame from base 1. CDR1 and CDR2 were assigned from the germline V gene as SGDLS and YYNGEE. V is clipped by 3 bases and J by 1 base, and the sequence between their germline boundaries is 13 bases long. Library preparation used RT-PCR. Sequencing was performed on a NextSeq 550. In-frame beta chains were kept once TCRdb had trimmed the public reads at Q25 with fastp and called clones with MiXCR. Rows are unified per CDR3 protein, each entry keeping the most common DNA and genes. The sample table holds around 10,000 distinct CDR3 sequences, of which under 25% were seen once. Roughly 55% of the sample is held by the ten biggest clonotypes.

This TCR derives from a human donor who was either an allogeneic HSCT recipient or a stem cell or donor lymphocyte infusion donor (not recorded which). It is not recorded whose cells these are; they may come from a transplant donor. What was sequenced was blood, either unsorted or a sorted T cell fraction (not recorded which). The chain is made from TRBV9 and TRBJ1-1; too little of a D gene remains to name it. The DNA reads TGTGCCAGCAGCGCTTGGGGTAACGGGAACACTGAAGCTTTCTTT. This is translated as CASSAWGNGNTEAFF.